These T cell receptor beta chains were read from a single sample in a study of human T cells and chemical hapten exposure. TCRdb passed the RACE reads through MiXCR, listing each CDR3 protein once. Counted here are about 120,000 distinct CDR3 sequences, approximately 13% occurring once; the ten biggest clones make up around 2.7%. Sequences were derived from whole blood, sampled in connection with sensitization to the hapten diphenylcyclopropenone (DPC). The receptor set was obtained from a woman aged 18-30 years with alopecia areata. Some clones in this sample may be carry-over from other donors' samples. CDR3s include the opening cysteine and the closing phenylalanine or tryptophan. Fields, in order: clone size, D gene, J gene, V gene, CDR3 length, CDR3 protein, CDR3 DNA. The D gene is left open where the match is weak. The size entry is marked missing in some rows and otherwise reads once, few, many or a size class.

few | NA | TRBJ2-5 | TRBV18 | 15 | CASSPGQLFQETQYF | TGTGCCAGCTCACCAGGACAGCTCTTCCAAGAGACCCAGTACTTC
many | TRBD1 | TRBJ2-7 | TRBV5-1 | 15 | CASSLLQGMMNEQYF | TGCGCCAGCAGCTTACTACAGGGGATGATGAACGAGCAGTACTTC
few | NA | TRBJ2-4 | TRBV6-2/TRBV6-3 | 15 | CASRKDKVAKNIQYF | TGTGCCAGCAGAAAGGACAAAGTAGCCAAAAACATTCAGTACTTC
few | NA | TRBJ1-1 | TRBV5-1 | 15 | CASSLAGHLNTEAFF | TGCGCCAGCAGCTTGGCCGGGCACCTGAACACTGAAGCTTTCTTT
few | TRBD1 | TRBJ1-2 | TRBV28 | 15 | CASSSTGQAPLGYTF | TGTGCCAGCAGTTCTACGGGACAGGCGCCCTTAGGCTACACCTTC
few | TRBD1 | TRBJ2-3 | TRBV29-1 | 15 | CSVTWTGRGTDTQYF | TGCAGCGTTACTTGGACAGGGCGAGGGACAGATACGCAGTATTTT
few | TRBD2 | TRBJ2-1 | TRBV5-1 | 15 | CASSSAGGPNNEQFF | TGCGCCAGCAGCTCAGCGGGGGGGCCGAACAATGAGCAGTTCTTC
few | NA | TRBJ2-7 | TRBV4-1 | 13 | CASSQGQLTEQYF | TGCGCCAGCAGCCAAGGACAGCTCACCGAGCAGTACTTC
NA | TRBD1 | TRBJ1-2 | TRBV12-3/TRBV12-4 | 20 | CASSLALVTTTGGEGYGYTF | TGTGCCAGCAGTTTAGCTTTGGTGACGACGACAGGGGGCGAGGGCTATGGCTACACCTTC
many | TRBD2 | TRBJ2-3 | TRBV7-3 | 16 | CASSPGRGLTPSTQYF | TGTGCCAGCAGTCCGGGGAGGGGACTAACTCCGAGTACGCAGTATTTT
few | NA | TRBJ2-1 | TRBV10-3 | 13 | CAISLDQNNEQFF | TGTGCCATCTCCCTGGACCAAAACAATGAGCAGTTCTTC